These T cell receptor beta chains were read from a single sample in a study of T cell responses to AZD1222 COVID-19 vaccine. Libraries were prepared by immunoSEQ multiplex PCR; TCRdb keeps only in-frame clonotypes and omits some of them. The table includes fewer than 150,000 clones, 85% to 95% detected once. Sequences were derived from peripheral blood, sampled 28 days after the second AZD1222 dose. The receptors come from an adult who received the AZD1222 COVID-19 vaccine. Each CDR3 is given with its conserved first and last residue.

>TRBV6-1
CASSEDAKNIQYF
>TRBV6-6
CASSYDGQGSQPQHF
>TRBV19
CASGGSQPQHF
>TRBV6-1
CASSERPGGAFF
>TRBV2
CASSGWTGGNTEAFF
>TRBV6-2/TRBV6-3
CASSKQGAPDTQYF
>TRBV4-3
CASSQGSPKSANTGELFF
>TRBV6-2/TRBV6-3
CASSPTGIEQYF
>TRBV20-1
CSASRQGFRAEQFF
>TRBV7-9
CASSAAGGYNEQFF
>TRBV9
CASSVDQGGVAFF
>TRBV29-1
CSVALLAGGLTDTQYF
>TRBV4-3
CASSPGRGLMNTEAFF
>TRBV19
CASSQNRGSAGNTIYF
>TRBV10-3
CAISEIRQGNTGELFF
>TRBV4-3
CASSQSRSGANTQYF
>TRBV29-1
CSAGGYGTEAFF
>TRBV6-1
CASSYRQVYEQYF
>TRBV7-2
CASSPPVGGPQPQHF
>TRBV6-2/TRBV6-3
CASSRPGRKETQYF
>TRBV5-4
CASSLGVGTGRQETQYF
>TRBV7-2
CASSPAGASGNTIYF
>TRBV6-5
CASSYQGVGYEQYF
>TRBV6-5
CASSPWTGQAVGYTF
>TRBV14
CASSPNMPGQGYGYTF
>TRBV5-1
CASSSTGTGNYGYTF
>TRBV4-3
CASSQDLGKAAFF
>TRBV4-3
CASSQDAGVWTGELFF
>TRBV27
CASLGQGDGYTF
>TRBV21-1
CASSTYDSGGNSYEQYF
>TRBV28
CASSLGAYLYEQYF
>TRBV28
CASSPRWGGSGQPQHF
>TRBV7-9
CASSFNPRRDKISYEQYF
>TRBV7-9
CASLNSKGGGNNEQFF
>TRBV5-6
CASSFTGSAYEQYF
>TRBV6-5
CASSFRDLIYNEQFF
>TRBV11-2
CASSLRTGLNEKLFF
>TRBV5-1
CASSLGRSGWETQYF
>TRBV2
CASSGSVADTQYF
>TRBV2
CASSGAGTTDTQYF
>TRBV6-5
CASSFGTYTGELFF
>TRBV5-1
CASSLRAEDEKLFF
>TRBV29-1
CSVKGLQGAGLLEAFF
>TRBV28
CASSLGVQETQYF
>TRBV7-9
CASSLDLDSSPLHF